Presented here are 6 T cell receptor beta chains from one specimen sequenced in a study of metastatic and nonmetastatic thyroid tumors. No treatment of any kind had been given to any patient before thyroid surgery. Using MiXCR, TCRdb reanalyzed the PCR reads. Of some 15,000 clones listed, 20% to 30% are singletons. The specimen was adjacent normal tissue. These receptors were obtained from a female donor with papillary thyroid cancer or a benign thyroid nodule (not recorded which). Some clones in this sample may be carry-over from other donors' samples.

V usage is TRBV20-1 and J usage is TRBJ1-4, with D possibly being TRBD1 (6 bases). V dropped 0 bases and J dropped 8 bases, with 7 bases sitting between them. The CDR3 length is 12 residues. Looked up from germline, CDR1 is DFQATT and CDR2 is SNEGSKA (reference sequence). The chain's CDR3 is CSARDGGEKLFF. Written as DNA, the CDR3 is TGCAGTGCTAGAGATGGGGGCGAAAAACTGTTTTTT.

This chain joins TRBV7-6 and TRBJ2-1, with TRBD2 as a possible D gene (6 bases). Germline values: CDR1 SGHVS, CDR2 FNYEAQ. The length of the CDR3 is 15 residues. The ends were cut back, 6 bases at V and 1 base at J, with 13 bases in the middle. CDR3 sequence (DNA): TGTGCCAGCAGTCGAAGCGGGTCATCCTACAATGAGCAGTTCTTC. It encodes CASSRSGSSYNEQFF. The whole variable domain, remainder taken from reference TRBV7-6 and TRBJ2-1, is GAGVSQSPRYKVTKRGQDVALRCDPISGHVSLYWYRQALGQGPEFLTYFNYEAQQDKSGLPNDRFSAERPEGSISTLTIQRTEQRDSAMYRCASSRSGSSYNEQFFGPGTRLTVL.

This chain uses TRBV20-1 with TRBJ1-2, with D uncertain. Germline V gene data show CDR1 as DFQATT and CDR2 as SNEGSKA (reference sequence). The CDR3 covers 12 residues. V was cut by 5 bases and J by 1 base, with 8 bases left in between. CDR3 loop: CSADGVNYGYTF. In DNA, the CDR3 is TGCAGTGCTGACGGGGTTAACTATGGCTACACCTTC.

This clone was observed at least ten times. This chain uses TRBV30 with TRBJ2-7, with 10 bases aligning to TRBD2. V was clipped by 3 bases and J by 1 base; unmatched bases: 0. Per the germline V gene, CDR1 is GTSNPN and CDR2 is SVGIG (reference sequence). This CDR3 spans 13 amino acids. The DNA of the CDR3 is TGTGCCTGGAGACTAGCGGGATCCTACGAGCAGTACTTC. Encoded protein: CAWRLAGSYEQYF.

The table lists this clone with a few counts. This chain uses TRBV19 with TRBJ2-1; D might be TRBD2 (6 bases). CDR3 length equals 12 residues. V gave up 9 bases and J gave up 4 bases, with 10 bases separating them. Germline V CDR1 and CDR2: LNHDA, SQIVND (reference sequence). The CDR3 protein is CASRDFYNEQFF. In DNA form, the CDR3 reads TGTGCCAGCCGGGACTTTTACAATGAGCAGTTCTTC.

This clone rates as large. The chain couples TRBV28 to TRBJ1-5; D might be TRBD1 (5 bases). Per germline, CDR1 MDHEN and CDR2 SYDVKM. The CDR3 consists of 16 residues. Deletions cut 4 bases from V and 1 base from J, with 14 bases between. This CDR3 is CASSSGDQGSNQPQHF. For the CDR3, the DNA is TGTGCCAGCAGTTCCGGGGACCAGGGAAGCAATCAGCCCCAGCATTTT.